This record covers a single T cell receptor beta chain. The sample is drawn from a study of blood T cell repertoires in COVID-19. TCRdb's copy holds only in-frame clones and misses some; the assay was immunoSEQ multiplex PCR. The sample includes roughly 64,000 clones, around 80% of them seen just once. V was trimmed by 0 bases and J by 7 bases, leaving 13 bases between them. The germline CDR1 and CDR2 sequences are LGHDT and YNNKEL (reference sequence). The CDR3 contains 15 residues. This sequence joins TRBV3-1 (or the pseudogene TRBV3-2) and TRBJ2-1; the D is unclear. The clonotype originates from a man aged 60 to 75 with COVID-19, enrolled during active disease. Sequenced sample: peripheral blood. The CDR3 loop is CASSQDLGLFNEQFF. The CDR3 coding sequence is TGTGCCAGCAGCCAAGATCTTGGGCTATTTAATGAGCAGTTCTTC.